The clone carrying this T cell receptor beta chain was recorded once. Its antigen remains unknown. Repertoires were generated with immunoSEQ multiplex PCR, while TCRdb's copy carries only in-frame clones and drops some. The table records 90,000 to 120,000 clones, 88% of them present only once. The data were taken from a study of T cell responses to AZD1222 COVID-19 vaccine. This CDR3 is 16 amino acids long. Per the germline V gene, CDR1 is LNHDA and CDR2 is SQIVND (reference sequence). V was cut by 1 base and J by 1 base, with 11 bases left in between. Study-wide results and limits: Across the whole spike, CD4 TCRs peaked at regions 160-218 and 743-854. A reported finding is that nearly half of spike-specific TCRs target unmutated variant regions. Researchers took repertoire samples only after the peak T cell response had come.

This specimen consisted of peripheral blood, obtained on day 0 of AZD1222 vaccination. V is TRBV19 and J is TRBJ1-5; a possible D gene is TRBD1 (6 bases). The sequence came from an adult in good health. CDR3 bases: TGTGCCAGTAGTATAGTGGGGAGGGGGAGCAATCAGCCCCAGCATTTT. Amino acids: CASSIVGRGSNQPQHF.